This T cell receptor (beta chain) was sequenced in a study of identical twins (dated by TCRdb to the mid-2010s). Broadly, across the study: To test whether fetal clonotypes persist, the study used deep sequencing on TCR alpha and beta repertoires from monozygotic twins, unrelated adults of various ages, and cord blood. To rule out contamination, replicate twin experiments were performed at different times with different library preparation protocols.

V is clipped by 0 bases and J by 4 bases, and the sequence between their germline boundaries is 7 bases long. The CDR3 covers 14 residues, taking in both the cysteine and the phenylalanine. This entry keeps only the CDR3 DNA: 42 bases, framed from base 1. As encoded in the germline V gene, CDR1 is MNHEY while CDR2 is SVGAGI. Points the paper makes about the study in general: Fewer insertions were carried by abundant cord blood beta clonotypes; a weaker similar trend was observed in young adult naive repertoires, while no such trend was observed in memory repertoires. Compared with coincidental sharing between unrelated individuals, out-of-frame TCR alpha sequences shared between twins had an excess of sequences with low generation probability. Out-of-frame TCR alpha sharing in monozygotic twins was systematically underestimated by recombination models, whereas sharing between unrelated individuals was in agreement with the recombination models. Excess twin sharing in beta out-of-frame sequences was weaker because fewer shared sequences lowered the signal-to-noise ratio. Because the same donors could not be followed over many years, the conclusions depended on cross-sectional statistical analysis. Invariant T cells such as MAIT and iNKT could partly confound zero-insertion analyses, though diverse VJ usage argued against this for most clonotypes.

Only healthy Caucasian donors were included. The twin cohort comprised three pairs of female monozygotic twins, all aged roughly 18 to 30 years. CD4+ and CD8+ T cell populations were isolated with positive isolation kits from Invitrogen. In regard to this clonotype: Its antigen has not been determined. No much larger clone is present one base from it, and per-base qualities are unavailable.

The library was produced with 5' RACE. Data came from an Illumina HiSeq 2000. Template switching introduced a universal primer binding site; the final cDNA contained a unique molecular identifier, enabling accurate counting of TCR cDNA molecules. First-strand cDNA for TCR alpha and beta chains was synthesized from specific primers in the conserved constant-segment region. Each cDNA library was double barcoded, with a SMART-Mk sample barcode plus Illumina barcodes, to control for contamination. TruSeq adapter sequences, together with Illumina sample barcodes, were added in two successive PCR steps. Sequencing of the TCR alpha and beta cDNA libraries was done on the Illumina HiSeq platform using custom primers. In the paper's pipeline: MiGEC was used to process raw reads and extract unique molecular identifiers, and MiXCR was used to find CDR3 positions. For each individual, recombination models were inferred using an EM algorithm with the repgenHMM and IGoR tools. Shared clonotype analysis was performed with the tcR package in R, normalizing sharing by the product of cloneset sizes. To study raw recombination without the effects of thymic and clonal selection, out-of-frame nonproductive sequences were analyzed. The raw public data were reprocessed by TCRdb itself: fastp quality trimming at Q25, MiXCR clonotype calling, in-frame beta chains only. Rows matching on CDR3 protein sequence are summarized as one entry with the most common DNA and genes. These V and J calls derive from TCRdb rather than the authors' analysis. Here the sample has some 240,000 distinct CDR3 sequences; about 9% occur a single time. The top ten constitute over 2.5% of the sample.

Another study also made use of these data, one on yellow fever vaccine responses in identical twins. The second publication reports: According to the authors, the vaccine-induced T cell response in identical twins seemed to be partly convergent and partly specific to each individual. In identical twins, the study followed T cell clones that responded to the vaccine with precision.

Specimen: CD8+ T cells sorted from blood. This clonotype was sampled from a woman in her late teens or twenties in good health. This chain joins TRBV6-5 to TRBJ2-1, with no D gene named confidently. The DNA reads TGTGCCAGCAGTTACTCTCAGACTTACAATGAGCAGTTCTTC. Translated, this is CASSYSQTYNEQFF.